This T cell receptor beta chain was observed in a study of T-cell reconstitution after alpha-beta-depleted transplantation in children. CDR1 and CDR2 from the germline V gene are DFQATT and SNEGSKA (reference sequence). V lost 0 bases and J lost 8; bases outside the gene matches: 6. The CDR3 sequence is 15 residues long. Researchers prepared the TCRbeta library using unique molecular identifiers, the study reports. One entry per CDR3 protein, called by TCRdb with MiXCR from the PCR reads. The table lists roughly 190,000 distinct CDR3 sequences, just over 14% of them singletons. This sequence joins TRBV20-1 and TRBJ2-1, with 11 bases identical to TRBD2. Here the sequenced sample was PBMCs from the stem cell graft donor, taken from the stem cell graft. The TCR was taken from a human donor who donated a stem cell graft to a child with acute lymphoblastic leukemia. The CDR3 nucleotides are TGCAGTGCTAGAGATCCTAGCGGGAGGATAGATGAGCAGTTCTTC. Its protein is CSARDPSGRIDEQFF.